This T cell receptor (beta chain) was documented in a study of radiation and T cells in renal cell carcinoma. Time point described: baseline pretreatment blood. Treatment here: 15 Gy SBRT to primary tumor, nephrectomy 4 weeks later. The CDR3 totals 14 residues. The V and J ends lost 6 bases and 3 bases respectively, with 12 bases between them. CDR1 MNHEY and CDR2 SVGAGI come from the germline V gene. Assay: immunoSEQ multiplex PCR; the TCRdb copy retains only in-frame clones and omits some. The data contain approximately 110,000 clones, approximately 78% of them seen just once; the ten biggest clones take up approximately 3%.

J is TRBJ1-5 and V is TRBV6-5, with D perhaps matching TRBD1 (5 bases). Source: blood, taken from a patient whose treatment included radiotherapy and nephrectomy. This receptor was obtained from a woman aged 60-75 years with renal cell carcinoma. CDR3 protein: CASRRDRTNQPQHF. The CDR3 DNA reads as TGTGCCAGCAGGCGCGACAGAACCAATCAGCCCCAGCATTTT.